The source of this TCR beta chain is a study of technical replicates of blood from several donors. The data were produced by immunoSEQ multiplex PCR, yet TCRdb's version contains in-frame clones alone and is incomplete. The sample has 90,000 to 100,000 clones; around 95% are singletons. The CDR3 contains 13 residues. V gave up 2 bases and J gave up 2 bases, with 7 bases separating them. Germline values: CDR1 SNHLY, CDR2 FYNNEI. The table lists this clone with a few counts. The origin of this receptor is a human donor in good health. This chain uses TRBV2 with TRBJ2-7; D is unresolved. Source material: T cells isolated from PBMCs. The CDR3 protein is CASSETETYEQYF. The CDR3, as DNA: TGTGCCAGCAGTGAAACAGAGACCTACGAGCAGTACTTC.